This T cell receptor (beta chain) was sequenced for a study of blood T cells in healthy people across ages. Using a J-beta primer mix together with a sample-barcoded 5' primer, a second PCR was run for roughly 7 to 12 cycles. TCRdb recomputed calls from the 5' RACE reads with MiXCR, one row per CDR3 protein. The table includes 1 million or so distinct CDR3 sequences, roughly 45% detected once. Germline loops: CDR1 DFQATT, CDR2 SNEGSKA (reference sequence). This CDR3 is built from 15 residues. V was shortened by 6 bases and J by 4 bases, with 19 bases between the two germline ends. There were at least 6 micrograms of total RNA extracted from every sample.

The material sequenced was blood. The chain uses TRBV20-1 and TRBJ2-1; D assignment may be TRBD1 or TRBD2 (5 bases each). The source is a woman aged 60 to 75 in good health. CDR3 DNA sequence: TGCAGTGCCACCTCTTTAGGGGACCGTTACAATGAGCAGTTCTTC. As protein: CSATSLGDRYNEQFF.